This T cell receptor beta chain derives from a study of blood T cell repertoires in COVID-19. The assay was immunoSEQ multiplex PCR, and TCRdb's table has in-frame clones only and misses some. Here the sample spans approximately 300,000 clones, 90% being singletons. Germline CDR1 reads SEHNR; CDR2 reads FQNEAQ (reference sequence). This CDR3 spans 18 amino acids. Trimming removed 4 bases from V and 4 bases from J; junction bases left unmatched: 17. The TCR sequence derives from a woman aged 25 to 39 who had been exposed to COVID-19. The chain is built from TRBV7-9 and TRBJ2-7; 9 nucleotides agree with TRBD1. The sample consisted of PBMCs or T cells enriched from blood (not recorded which). CDR3 in DNA: TGTGCCAGCAGCTCGGGACAGGGCCTAAGCAACCCGGCTTACGAGCAGTACTTC. It specifies CASSSGQGLSNPAYEQYF.